These 15 T cell receptor beta chains were sequenced from one sample in a study of cytomegalovirus exposure and HLA in healthy donors. The PCR used 60 Vbeta and 13 Jbeta primers. The assay was immunoSEQ multiplex PCR, and TCRdb's table has in-frame clones only and misses some. This repertoire shows over 110,000 clones, almost 85% found once; its top ten account for over 9.5%. Sequenced material: PBMCs. Every receptor here comes from a woman aged 55-69 years in good health and CMV-seropositive.

This sequence joins TRBV5-1 and TRBJ1-1; a weak D match, TRBD1 (5 bases). The CDR3 sequence is 14 residues long. CDR1 and CDR2 (germline): SGHRS, YFSETQ. Trimming removed 5 bases from V and 1 base from J, with 12 bases in between. The CDR3 loop is CASRPRTGNTEAFF. The CDR3 bases are TGCGCCAGCAGACCCCGCACAGGGAACACTGAAGCTTTCTTT.

The chain has TRBV4-3 and TRBJ2-7; 8 bases map to TRBD1. The ends lost 1 base at V and 0 bases at J; junction bases unmatched: 2. This CDR3 spans 15 amino acids. Germline CDR1 reads LGHNA; CDR2 reads YSLEER. CDR3: CASSQGTGTSYEQYF. The DNA for the CDR3 is TGCGCCAGCAGCCAAGGGACAGGGACCTCCTACGAGCAGTACTTC.

The chain is built from TRBV7-8 and TRBJ1-1, with D hard to call. Germline V CDR1 and CDR2: SGHVS, FQNEAQ. This CDR3 is built from 13 residues. Trimming shortened V by 5 bases and J by 1 base, and 8 bases separated the two germline ends. The CDR3 is CASSPHKNTEAFF. As DNA, the CDR3 is TGTGCCAGCAGCCCCCACAAGAACACTGAAGCTTTCTTT. The variable domain in full, completed from reference TRBV7-8 and TRBJ1-1, reads GAGVSQSPRYKVAKRGQDVALRCDPISGHVSLFWYQQALGQGPEFLTYFQNEAQLDKSGLPSDRFFAERPEGSVSTLKIQRTQQEDSAVYLCASSPHKNTEAFFGQGTRLTVV.

This sequence joins TRBV28 and TRBJ1-4; tentative D call: TRBD1 (6 bases). The ends were cut back, 5 bases at V and 8 bases at J, with 12 bases in the middle. This CDR3 contains 13 residues. Germline CDR1 reads MDHEN; CDR2 reads SYDVKM. The CDR3 is CASSTRTVEKLFF. CDR3 nucleotide sequence: TGTGCCAGCAGTACCCGGACAGTAGAAAAACTGTTTTTT.

The chain has TRBV2 and TRBJ2-1, with 9 positions matching TRBD1. This CDR3 spans 12 amino acids. The junction had 5 bases not matched to a gene; V was cut back by 8 bases and J by 9 bases. Germline CDR1 and CDR2: SNHLY and FYNNEI. In DNA form, the CDR3 reads TGTGCCAGCGAACAGGGGGCTGGTGAGCAGTTCTTC. As protein: CASEQGAGEQFF.

CDR3 protein: CATSRSAAEAGETYEQYF. The CDR3, as DNA: TGTGCCACCAGCAGATCCGCTGCAGAGGCGGGAGAGACCTACGAGCAGTACTTC. The chain joins TRBV15 to TRBJ2-7; 7 bases match TRBD2. Losses at the gene ends were 2 bases for V and 2 bases for J; bases not matched to a gene: 15. This CDR3 is 18 amino acids long. Germline loops: CDR1 LNHNV, CDR2 YYDKDF (reference sequence).

V gene TRBV28 combines with J gene TRBJ2-5, with 11 bases aligning to TRBD2. J gave up 11 bases and V 3 bases, and 17 bases lay outside the gene matches. The CDR3 contains 17 residues. Germline CDR1 is MDHEN and CDR2 is SYDVKM. The CDR3 is CASSFPPGTSGLGEQYF. CDR3 DNA: TGTGCCAGCAGTTTCCCACCCGGGACTAGCGGCCTTGGGGAGCAGTACTTC. Full variable domain (remainder filled in from reference TRBV28 and TRBJ2-5): DVKVTQSSRYLVKRTGEKVFLECVQDMDHENMFWYRQDPGLGLRLIYFSYDVKMKEKGDIPEGYSVSREKKERFSLILESASTNQTSMYLCASSFPPGTSGLGEQYFGPGTRLLVL.

CDR3 nucleotide sequence: TGTGCCAGCAGTTTAACCCCGCAGACAGGGCTACCCTACGAGCAGTACTTC. Protein: CASSLTPQTGLPYEQYF. V usage is TRBV27 and J usage is TRBJ2-7; 7 bases agree with TRBD1. The CDR3 runs to 17 residues. Germline V gene sequence: CDR1 MNHEY, CDR2 SMNVEV (reference sequence). With 2 bases clipped from V and 2 bases from J, the junction kept 12 bases outside the gene matches.

The chain uses TRBV4-1 and TRBJ1-5, with 8 positions matching TRBD1. The CDR3 consists of 15 residues. Trimming at V came to 2 bases and at J to 6 bases, leaving 6 bases not matched to a gene. Germline V gene sequence: CDR1 MGHRA, CDR2 YSYEKL. Written as DNA, the CDR3 is TGCGCCAGCAGCCAACCGGACAGGGAGGTTCAGCCCCAGCATTTT. Protein sequence: CASSQPDREVQPQHF.

The J gene is TRBJ2-3, the V gene TRBV27, with TRBD1 matching over 8 bases. The CDR3 runs 15 residues. The junction had 8 bases not matched to a gene; V was cut back by 6 bases and J by 3 bases. Per the germline V gene, CDR1 is MNHEY and CDR2 is SMNVEV (reference sequence). CDR3 in amino acids: CASSYDRGATDTQYF. The CDR3 region has the DNA TGTGCCAGCAGCTACGACAGGGGAGCGACAGATACGCAGTATTTT.

The chain joins TRBV27 to TRBJ2-3; either TRBD1 or TRBD2 may fit D (9 bases each). CDR1 is MNHEY and CDR2 is SMNVEV in the germline V gene (reference sequence). V was cut by 7 bases and J by 6 bases, with 29 bases left in between. The CDR3 runs 18 residues. The DNA of the CDR3 is TGTGCCAGCAAGGGACAGGGAGGAGCGGGAGGCCTCCTGGATACGCAGTATTTT. Its translation: CASKGQGGAGGLLDTQYF.

The rearrangement links TRBV27 to TRBJ2-6; D might be TRBD2 (6 bases). The V gene lost 5 bases and the J gene lost 0 bases, with 11 bases spanning the gap. The length of the CDR3 is 16 residues. Looked up from germline, CDR1 is MNHEY and CDR2 is SMNVEV (reference sequence). CDR3 bases: TGTGCCAGCAGTCCCGCCGGGGGCTCTGGGGCCAACGTCCTGACTTTC. It yields the protein CASSPAGGSGANVLTF. The variable domain in full, with the rest retrieved from reference TRBV27 and TRBJ2-6, is EAQVTQNPRYLITVTGKKLTVTCSQNMNHEYMSWYRQDPGLGLRQIYYSMNVEVTDKGDVPEGYKVSRKEKRNFPLILESPSPNQTSLYFCASSPAGGSGANVLTFGAGSRLTVL.

This chain uses TRBV11-3 with TRBJ2-5; 10 positions match TRBD2. The CDR3 is 15 residues long. Germline V CDR1 and CDR2: SGHNT, YENEEA. With 5 bases clipped from V and 5 bases from J, the junction kept 8 bases outside the gene matches. The chain's CDR3 is CASSPRAGGDETQYF. CDR3 DNA sequence: TGTGCCAGCAGCCCCCGAGCGGGAGGGGACGAGACCCAGTACTTC. Full variable domain (missing parts from reference TRBV11-3 and TRBJ2-5): EAGVVQSPRYKIIEKKQPVAFWCNPISGHNTLYWYLQNLGQGPELLIRYENEEAVDDSQLPKDRFSAERLKGVDSTLKIQPAELGDSAVYLCASSPRAGGDETQYFGPGTRLLVL.

This clone was detected once. V usage is TRBV18 and J usage is TRBJ2-5; D possibly corresponds to TRBD2 (6 bases). This CDR3 has 12 amino acids. Germline CDR1 KGHSH, CDR2 LQKENI. Trimming removed 6 bases at V and 5 bases at J, with 10 bases between. CDR3 nucleotides: TGTGCCAGCTCCTCGGAGGGGGAGACCCAGTACTTC. Protein: CASSSEGETQYF. The complete variable domain, with remaining parts taken from reference TRBV18 and TRBJ2-5, reads NAGVMQNPRHLVRRRGQEARLRCSPMKGHSHVYWYRQLPEEGLKFMVYLQKENIIDESGMPKERFSAEFPKEGPSILRIQQVVRGDSAAYFCASSSEGETQYFGPGTRLLVL.

The chain uses TRBV2 and TRBJ1-5, with TRBD1 identical over 7 bases. The length of the CDR3 is 14 residues. Germline-derived CDR1 and CDR2 are SNHLY and FYNNEI. V gave up 6 bases and J gave up 4 bases; unmatched junction bases: 6. DNA of the CDR3: TGTGCCAGCAGCCAGACAGGGTTTAATCAGCCCCAGCATTTT. This gives the protein CASSQTGFNQPQHF.